The 30 T cell receptor beta chains below come from one sample, sequenced in a study of blood T cell repertoires in COVID-19. TCRdb keeps only in-frame clones here, not all; method: immunoSEQ multiplex PCR. Among 60,000 to 65,000 clones listed, around three quarters were seen once. The source material was peripheral blood. The receptors stem from a human donor in a cohort sampled during active COVID-19.

The V call is TRBV6-1, the J call TRBJ1-1; 7 bases align to TRBD1. CDR1 and CDR2 from the germline V gene are MNHNS and SASEGT. This CDR3 is built from 14 residues. J was trimmed by 6 bases and V by 3 bases; bases with no gene match: 7. The CDR3 protein is CASSEVRGLAEAFF. The DNA of the CDR3 is TGTGCCAGCAGTGAGGTCAGGGGGTTGGCTGAAGCTTTCTTT.

The chain carries TRBV2 and TRBJ1-5, with 8 nucleotides matching TRBD1. Trimming at V came to 3 bases and at J to 3 bases, leaving 4 bases not matched to a gene. In germline, CDR1 is SNHLY, CDR2 FYNNEI. There are 15 residues in the CDR3. Here the CDR3 reads CASSEQGAANQPQHF. Written as DNA, the CDR3 is TGTGCCAGCAGTGAGCAGGGGGCCGCCAATCAGCCCCAGCATTTT.

This chain joins TRBV4-1 and TRBJ2-7; 12 bases match TRBD2. Trimming removed 1 base from V and 1 base from J; junction bases left unmatched: 2. CDR1 and CDR2 (germline): MGHRA, YSYEKL. This CDR3 region has 16 residues. CDR3 DNA: TGCGCCAGCAGCCAAGTGGGGACTAGCGGGTCCTACGAGCAGTACTTC. Amino acids: CASSQVGTSGSYEQYF.

J is TRBJ1-2 and V is TRBV11-2; D is ambiguous. Per the germline V gene, CDR1 is SGHAT and CDR2 is FQNNGV. This CDR3 is built from 12 residues. Deletions cut 5 bases from V and 6 bases from J, with 10 bases between. The CDR3 loop reads CASSKHQDGYTF. CDR3 nucleotide sequence: TGTGCCAGCAGCAAACACCAAGATGGCTACACCTTC.

V is TRBV5-1 and J is TRBJ1-2, with 8 bases aligning to TRBD1. The CDR3 consists of 15 residues. Per germline, CDR1 SGHRS and CDR2 YFSETQ. The V gene end was trimmed by 2 bases and the J gene end by 7 bases; junction bases not matched to a gene: 10. CDR3 loop: CASSLTGGFAGGYTF. CDR3 nucleotides: TGCGCCAGCAGCTTAACAGGGGGATTCGCTGGTGGCTACACCTTC.

The V and J genes are TRBV5-1 and TRBJ2-3, with 10 bases that match TRBD2. V was clipped by 7 bases and J by 3 bases; unmatched bases: 8. The germline gives CDR1 SGHRS, CDR2 YFSETQ. This CDR3 region has 15 residues. CDR3 DNA: TGCGCCAGCGAACTTAGCGGGGGGAGTACAGATACGCAGTATTTT. Amino acids: CASELSGGSTDTQYF.

This clone appeared a single time. The chain is built from TRBV11-3 and TRBJ2-2; tentatively, D is TRBD1 (5 bases). CDR3 length: 15 residues. Germline V lookup: CDR1 SGHNT, CDR2 YENEEA. The germline V and J ends were trimmed by 1 base and 5 bases, with 11 bases remaining between them. The CDR3 DNA reads TGTGCCAGCAGCTTAGTGGGCAGGGATACCGGGGAGCTGTTTTTT. It translates to CASSLVGRDTGELFF.

The chain recombines TRBV5-6 with TRBJ1-6; 8 bases agree with TRBD1. The CDR3 runs to 15 residues. CDR1 and CDR2 from the germline V gene are SGHDT and YYEEEE. The junction had 10 bases not matched to a gene; V was cut back by 4 bases and J by 10 bases. As DNA, the CDR3 is TGTGCCAGCAGCCGTCGGGGACAGGAAGGGTCACCCCTCCACTTT. Protein sequence: CASSRRGQEGSPLHF.

The J gene is TRBJ2-3, the V gene TRBV3-1 (or the pseudogene TRBV3-2); D may be TRBD2 (6 bases). The V and J ends lost 5 bases and 0 bases respectively, with 15 bases between them. This CDR3 region has 16 residues. Germline V gives CDR1 LGHDT, CDR2 YNNKEL (reference sequence). CDR3 region: CASSSWTKQSTDTQYF. For the CDR3, the DNA is TGTGCCAGCAGCTCCTGGACTAAACAGAGCACAGATACGCAGTATTTT.

CDR3 nucleotide sequence: TGTGCCAGTAGGCTACGGGCCGGGGGGAGCTACGAGCAGTACTTC. It is translated as CASRLRAGGSYEQYF. This rearrangement joins TRBV19 to TRBJ2-7, with 7 nucleotides matching TRBD2. The CDR3 is made up of 15 amino acids. The J segment lost 3 bases and the V segment lost 6 bases, leaving 11 bases of the junction unmatched. Germline values: CDR1 LNHDA, CDR2 SQIVND (reference sequence).

This chain links TRBV5-6 with TRBJ2-7, with a weak D call TRBD1 (6 bases). V dropped 2 bases and J dropped 0 bases, with 9 bases sitting between them. Germline values: CDR1 SGHDT, CDR2 YYEEEE. This CDR3 comprises 14 residues. CDR3 sequence reads: CASSFPGDSYEQYF. The CDR3 DNA reads TGTGCCAGCAGCTTCCCAGGGGACTCCTACGAGCAGTACTTC.

The chain combines TRBV3-1 (or the pseudogene TRBV3-2) with TRBJ1-5; D is ambiguous. CDR3 length: 13 residues. V lost 3 bases to trimming and J lost 0 bases, with 3 bases between them. Germline-derived CDR1 and CDR2 are LGHDT and YNNKEL (reference sequence). CDR3 nucleotides: TGTGCCAGCAGCCATAATAGCAATCAGCCCCAGCATTTT. Encoded protein: CASSHNSNQPQHF.

The chain recombines TRBV5-4 with TRBJ2-1; 10 bases match TRBD2. Germline V gene data show CDR1 as SGHNT and CDR2 as YYREEE (reference sequence). CDR3 length equals 16 residues. V was pared by 4 bases and J by 4 bases, with 8 bases of the junction left unmatched. The CDR3 DNA reads TGTGCCAGCAGCCTCCTCTTAGCGGGGGGTTACAATGAGCAGTTCTTC. Residues: CASSLLLAGGYNEQFF.

V gene TRBV28 combines with J gene TRBJ1-2; 12 positions match TRBD1. Germline V gene lookup returns CDR1 MDHEN and CDR2 SYDVKM. The CDR3 runs 15 residues. After removal of 5 bases from V and 4 bases from J, the junction contained 5 bases not matched to a gene. The CDR3 nucleotides read TGTGCCAGCAGTCTCGGGACAGGGGGCGCCTATGGCTACACCTTC. Translated: CASSLGTGGAYGYTF.

The rearrangement links TRBV7-6 to TRBJ2-1, with 10 bases matching TRBD2. In germline, CDR1 is SGHVS, CDR2 FNYEAQ. The CDR3 loop spans 17 amino acids. V trimming: 1 base; J trimming: 10 bases; junction bases outside the gene matches: 13. CDR3 DNA sequence: TGTGCCAGCAGCTTAGGACTAGCGGGTCGCAAGGGGGAGGAGCAGTTCTTC. As protein: CASSLGLAGRKGEEQFF.

V usage is TRBV5-1 and J usage is TRBJ2-2, with 9 bases that match TRBD2. CDR1 and CDR2 from the germline V gene are SGHRS and YFSETQ. The CDR3 extends over 15 amino acids. Trimming cost V 6 bases and J 8 bases; bases outside gene matches: 11. CDR3 region: CASTKVAGVAGELFF. Written as DNA, the CDR3 is TGCGCCAGCACGAAGGTAGCGGGGGTCGCAGGGGAGCTGTTTTTT.

The V and J genes are TRBV20-1 and TRBJ1-5; D not resolved. The germline gives CDR1 DFQATT, CDR2 SNEGSKA (reference sequence). V was pared by 6 bases and J by 6 bases, with 9 bases between. This CDR3 is built from 11 residues. Here the CDR3 DNA reads TGCAGTGCCCTACGGGGTCAGCCCCAGCATTTT. This encodes CSALRGQPQHF.

V usage is TRBV6-7 and J usage is TRBJ2-5, with 9 bases that match TRBD1. TRBV6-7 is classed as an ORF, of uncertain function. The V gene end was trimmed by 5 bases and the J gene end by 5 bases; junction bases not matched to a gene: 9. This CDR3 region has 15 residues. The CDR3 sequence is CASSGSTGGRETQYF. The CDR3 DNA reads as TGTGCCAGCAGTGGCTCCACAGGGGGCCGGGAGACCCAGTACTTC.

CDR3: CASSTSGQSTDTQYF. As DNA, the CDR3 is TGTGCCAGCAGTACATCGGGACAGTCCACAGATACGCAGTATTTT. This sequence joins TRBV28 and TRBJ2-3; 7 nucleotides align to TRBD1. The CDR3 contains 15 residues. The V segment lost 5 bases and the J segment 2 bases; nucleotides outside the gene matches: 7. Germline V CDR1 and CDR2: MDHEN, SYDVKM.

The table lists this clone with a count of one. V usage is TRBV7-3 and J usage is TRBJ2-3; 10 nucleotides match TRBD2. V lost 5 bases and J lost 2; bases outside the gene matches: 10. The V gene's germline CDR1 is SGHTA and CDR2 FQGTGA. This CDR3 contains 17 residues. Here the CDR3 DNA reads TGTGCCAGCAGCAGTGGGGCCAGCGGGGGGGCCACAGATACGCAGTATTTT. Residues: CASSSGASGGATDTQYF.

V usage is TRBV6-5 and J usage is TRBJ1-2; 8 bases align to TRBD1. This CDR3 is built from 15 residues. Germline V gene data show CDR1 as MNHEY and CDR2 as SVGAGI. V lost 6 bases, J lost 4 bases, and 10 bases stayed unmatched. CDR3 in amino acids: CASRVTGGEAYGYTF. For the CDR3, the DNA is TGTGCCAGCAGGGTCACAGGGGGTGAAGCCTATGGCTACACCTTC.

The V gene is TRBV12-3 or TRBV12-4, the J gene TRBJ1-2; D uncertain. The V and J ends lost 6 bases and 4 bases respectively, with 12 bases between them. This CDR3 spans 13 amino acids. The CDR3 loop is CASRGPEVYGYTF. The CDR3 nucleotides read TGTGCCAGCAGGGGCCCGGAAGTCTATGGCTACACCTTC.

The gene calls are TRBV9 and TRBJ1-1; no firm D call. V lost 4 bases and J lost 2, with 9 bases in between. CDR3 length: 13 residues. CDR1 is SGDLS, CDR2 YYNGEE, per germline. The CDR3 sequence is CASSNTINTEAFF. CDR3 sequence (DNA): TGTGCCAGCAGCAACACTATAAACACTGAAGCTTTCTTT.

The chain joins TRBV5-1 to TRBJ2-2, with D possibly being TRBD1 (6 bases). This CDR3 has 15 residues. Trimming removed 2 bases from V and 4 bases from J, with 12 bases in between. Germline V gene data show CDR1 as SGHRS and CDR2 as YFSETQ. In DNA form, the CDR3 reads TGCGCCAGCAGCTTACAGGGTTTAGGCACCGGGGAGCTGTTTTTT. The encoded protein is CASSLQGLGTGELFF. The variable domain in full, completed from reference TRBV5-1 and TRBJ2-2, reads KAGVTQTPRYLIKTRGQQVTLSCSPISGHRSVSWYQQTPGQGLQFLFEYFSETQRNKGNFPGRFSGRQFSNSRSEMNVSTLELGDSALYLCASSLQGLGTGELFFGEGSRLTVL.

In this sample, this clone turned up a few times. The chain employs TRBV4-1 and TRBJ2-6; 10 bases are a match to TRBD2. The length of the CDR3 is 20 residues. Germline V gene lookup returns CDR1 MGHRA and CDR2 YSYEKL. The ends lost 0 bases at V and 1 base at J; junction bases unmatched: 9. This CDR3 is CASSQDGLAGVSSGANVLTF. CDR3 in DNA: TGCGCCAGCAGCCAAGATGGGCTAGCGGGGGTTTCGTCTGGGGCCAACGTCCTGACTTTC.

This clone occurred a few times. The J gene is TRBJ1-2, the V gene TRBV7-2; TRBD1 is a possible D gene (5 bases). CDR3 size: 14 residues. Germline CDR1 and CDR2: SGHTA and FQGNSA. The V gene lost 1 base and the J gene lost 8 bases, with 14 bases spanning the gap. The CDR3 sequence: CASSLGQGQWGYTF. The CDR3, as DNA: TGTGCCAGCAGCTTAGGGCAGGGCCAATGGGGCTACACCTTC.

V is TRBV30 and J is TRBJ1-5; weak D call: TRBD1 (6 bases). The CDR3 is 15 residues long. Trimming took off 4 bases at V and 4 bases at J, with 17 bases between the two ends. CDR1 and CDR2 from the germline V gene are GTSNPN and SVGIG (reference sequence). CDR3 loop: CAWTPGPGVNQPQHF. The DNA of the CDR3 is TGTGCCTGGACCCCGGGGCCAGGGGTAAATCAGCCCCAGCATTTT.

This clone was found once. J is TRBJ2-2 and V is TRBV5-1; 7 bases match TRBD2. With 0 bases clipped from V and 4 bases from J, the junction kept 6 bases outside the gene matches. CDR1 is SGHRS, CDR2 YFSETQ, per germline. The CDR3 covers 16 residues. For the CDR3, the DNA is TGCGCCAGCAGCTTGGGACTAGCTAAGGGCACCGGGGAGCTGTTTTTT. Protein: CASSLGLAKGTGELFF.

The chain couples TRBV10-3 to TRBJ2-7; D is possibly TRBD2 (7 bases). The CDR3 is made up of 15 amino acids. Germline CDR1 and CDR2: ENHRY and SYGVKD. Trimming left V 4 bases short and J 3 bases short, with 16 bases between. The CDR3 spells CAISGRGGRNYEQYF. The CDR3 DNA reads as TGTGCCATCAGTGGGAGGGGGGGCCGGAACTACGAGCAGTACTTC.

CDR3 in DNA: TGTGCCAGCAGCGCGAAGGCGCGGGGCACTAATGAAAAACTGTTTTTT. This translates into CASSAKARGTNEKLFF. The J gene is TRBJ1-4, the V gene TRBV5-8; maybe TRBD1 (5 bases). V lost 4 bases and J lost 2, with 15 bases in between. This CDR3 is 16 amino acids long. Germline V gene lookup returns CDR1 SGHTS and CDR2 YDEGEE.